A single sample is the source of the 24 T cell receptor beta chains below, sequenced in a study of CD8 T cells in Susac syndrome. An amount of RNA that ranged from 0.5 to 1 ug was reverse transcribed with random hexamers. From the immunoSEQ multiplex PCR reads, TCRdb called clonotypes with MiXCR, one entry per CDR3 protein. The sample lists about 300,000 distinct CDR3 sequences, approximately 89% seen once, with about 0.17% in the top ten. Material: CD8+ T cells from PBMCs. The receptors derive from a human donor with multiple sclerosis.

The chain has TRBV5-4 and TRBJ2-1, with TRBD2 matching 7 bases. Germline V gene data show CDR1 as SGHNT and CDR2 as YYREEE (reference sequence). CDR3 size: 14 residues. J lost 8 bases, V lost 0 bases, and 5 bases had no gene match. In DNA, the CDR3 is TGTGCCAGCAGCTTGGGACTAGCAAAGGATGAGCAGTTCTTC. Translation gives CASSLGLAKDEQFF.

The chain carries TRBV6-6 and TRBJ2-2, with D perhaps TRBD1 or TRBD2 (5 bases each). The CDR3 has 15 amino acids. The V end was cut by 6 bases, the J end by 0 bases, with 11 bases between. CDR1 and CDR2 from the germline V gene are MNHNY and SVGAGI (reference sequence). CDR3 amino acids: CASSSGTTNTGELFF. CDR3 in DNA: TGTGCCAGCAGCTCGGGGACGACGAACACCGGGGAGCTGTTTTTT.

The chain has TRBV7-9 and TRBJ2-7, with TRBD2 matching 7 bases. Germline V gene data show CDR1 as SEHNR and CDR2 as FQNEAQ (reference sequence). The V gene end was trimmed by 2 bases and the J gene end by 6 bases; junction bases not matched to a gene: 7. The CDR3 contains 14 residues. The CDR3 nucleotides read TGTGCCAGCAGCTTACTGTTAAGCGGGACCGAGCAGTACTTC. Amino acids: CASSLLLSGTEQYF.

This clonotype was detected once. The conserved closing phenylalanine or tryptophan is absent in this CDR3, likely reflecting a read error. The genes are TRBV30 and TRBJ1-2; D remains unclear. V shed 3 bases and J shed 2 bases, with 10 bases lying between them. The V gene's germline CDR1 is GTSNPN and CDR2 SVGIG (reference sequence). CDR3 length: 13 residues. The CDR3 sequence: CAWRGGNNYGYTL. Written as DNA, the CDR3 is TGTGCCTGGAGAGGAGGGAACAACTATGGCTACACCCTC.

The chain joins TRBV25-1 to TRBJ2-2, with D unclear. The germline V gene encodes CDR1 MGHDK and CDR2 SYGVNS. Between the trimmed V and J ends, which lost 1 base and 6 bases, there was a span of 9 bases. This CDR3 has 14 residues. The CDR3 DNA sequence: TGTGCCAGCAGTGAATTTTCAACCCCCGGGGAGCTGTTTTTT. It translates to CASSEFSTPGELFF.

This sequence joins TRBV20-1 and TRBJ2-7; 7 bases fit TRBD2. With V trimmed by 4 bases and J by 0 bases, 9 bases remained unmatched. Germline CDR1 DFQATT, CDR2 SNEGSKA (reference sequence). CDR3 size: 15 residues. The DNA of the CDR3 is TGCAGTGCTAAGGAGGTAGCGGGTGACTCCTACGAGCAGTACTTC. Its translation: CSAKEVAGDSYEQYF.

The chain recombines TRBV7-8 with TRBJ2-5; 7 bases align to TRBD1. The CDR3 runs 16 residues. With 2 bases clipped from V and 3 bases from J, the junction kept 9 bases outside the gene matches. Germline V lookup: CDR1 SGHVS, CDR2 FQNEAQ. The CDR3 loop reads CASSLPRTGDEETQYF. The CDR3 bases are TGTGCCAGCAGCTTACCTAGAACAGGGGACGAAGAGACCCAGTACTTC.

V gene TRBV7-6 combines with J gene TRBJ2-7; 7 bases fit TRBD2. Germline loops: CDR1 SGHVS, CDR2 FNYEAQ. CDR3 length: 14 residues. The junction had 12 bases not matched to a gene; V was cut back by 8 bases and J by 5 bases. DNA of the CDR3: TGTGCCAGCGCTGATGGGGGAGGGTCCCACGAGCAGTACTTC. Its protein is CASADGGGSHEQYF.

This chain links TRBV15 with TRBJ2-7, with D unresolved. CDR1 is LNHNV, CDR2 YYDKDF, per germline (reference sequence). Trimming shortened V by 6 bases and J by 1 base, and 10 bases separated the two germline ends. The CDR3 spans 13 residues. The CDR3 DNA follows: TGTGCCACCAGGGACCCCCCTTCCTACGAGCAGTACTTC. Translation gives CATRDPPSYEQYF. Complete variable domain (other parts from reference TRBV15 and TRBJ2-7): DAMVIQNPRYQVTQFGKPVTLSCSQTLNHNVMYWYQQKSSQAPKLLFHYYDKDFNNEADTPDNFQSRRPNTSFCFLDIRSPGLGDTAMYLCATRDPPSYEQYFGPGTRLTVT.

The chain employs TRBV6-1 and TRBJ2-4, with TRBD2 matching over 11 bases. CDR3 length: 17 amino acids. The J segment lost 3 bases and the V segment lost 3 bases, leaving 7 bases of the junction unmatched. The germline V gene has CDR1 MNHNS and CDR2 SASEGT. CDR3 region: CASSDLGLAVDKNIQYF. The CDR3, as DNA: TGTGCCAGCAGTGACCTGGGACTAGCGGTCGACAAAAACATTCAGTACTTC.

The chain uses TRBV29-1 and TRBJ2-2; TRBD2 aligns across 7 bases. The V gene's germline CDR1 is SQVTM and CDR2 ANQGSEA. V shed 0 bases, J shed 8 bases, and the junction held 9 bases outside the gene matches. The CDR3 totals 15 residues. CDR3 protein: CSVEDRTRRRGELFF. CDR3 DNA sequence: TGCAGCGTTGAAGATAGGACTAGGCGGAGGGGGGAGCTGTTTTTT.

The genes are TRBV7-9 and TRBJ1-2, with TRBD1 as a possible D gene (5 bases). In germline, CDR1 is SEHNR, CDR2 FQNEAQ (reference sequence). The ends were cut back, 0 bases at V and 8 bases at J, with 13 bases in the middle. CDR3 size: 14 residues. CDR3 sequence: CASSLAGRGMGYTF. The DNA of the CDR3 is TGTGCCAGCAGCTTAGCGGGGAGGGGAATGGGCTACACCTTC.

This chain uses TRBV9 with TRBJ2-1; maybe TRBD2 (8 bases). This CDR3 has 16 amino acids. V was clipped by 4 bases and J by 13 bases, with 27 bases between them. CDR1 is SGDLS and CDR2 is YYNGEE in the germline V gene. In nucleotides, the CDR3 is TGTGCCAGCAGCAAAGGCGGGGGGACAGTCTTAAATGGACAGTTCTTC. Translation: CASSKGGGTVLNGQFF.

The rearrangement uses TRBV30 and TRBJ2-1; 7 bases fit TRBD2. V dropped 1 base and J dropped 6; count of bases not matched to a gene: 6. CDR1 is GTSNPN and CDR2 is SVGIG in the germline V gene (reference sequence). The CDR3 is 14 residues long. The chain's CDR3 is CAWSEAGAPNEQFF. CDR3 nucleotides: TGTGCCTGGAGTGAGGCGGGAGCCCCCAATGAGCAGTTCTTC.

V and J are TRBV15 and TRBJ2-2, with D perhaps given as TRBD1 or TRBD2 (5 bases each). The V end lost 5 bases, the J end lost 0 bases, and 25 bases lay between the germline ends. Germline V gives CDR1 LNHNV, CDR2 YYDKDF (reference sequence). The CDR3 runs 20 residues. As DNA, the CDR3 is TGTGCCACCAGCCCTGAGGCCAGGGAGAACAGCTTAACGAACACCGGGGAGCTGTTTTTT. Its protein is CATSPEARENSLTNTGELFF.

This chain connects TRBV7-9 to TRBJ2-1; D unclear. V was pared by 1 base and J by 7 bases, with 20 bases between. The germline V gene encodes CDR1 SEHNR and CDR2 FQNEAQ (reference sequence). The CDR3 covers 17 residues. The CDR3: CASSLGSLAALGNEQFF. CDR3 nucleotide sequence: TGTGCCAGCAGCTTAGGGAGTCTGGCGGCCCTAGGGAATGAGCAGTTCTTC.

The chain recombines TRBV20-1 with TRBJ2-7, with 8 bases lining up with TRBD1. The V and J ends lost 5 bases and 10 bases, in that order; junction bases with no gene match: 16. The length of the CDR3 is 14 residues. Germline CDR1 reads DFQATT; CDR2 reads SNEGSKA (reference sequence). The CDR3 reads CSARPTGGYPHQYF. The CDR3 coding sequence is TGCAGTGCTCGACCCACAGGGGGTTACCCCCATCAGTACTTC.

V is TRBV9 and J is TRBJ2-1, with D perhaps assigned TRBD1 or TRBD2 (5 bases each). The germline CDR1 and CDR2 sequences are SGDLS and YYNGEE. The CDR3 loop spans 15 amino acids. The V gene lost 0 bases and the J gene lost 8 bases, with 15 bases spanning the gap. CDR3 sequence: CASSVAGTERHEQFF. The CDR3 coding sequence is TGTGCCAGCAGCGTAGCCGGGACCGAACGGCATGAGCAGTTCTTC.

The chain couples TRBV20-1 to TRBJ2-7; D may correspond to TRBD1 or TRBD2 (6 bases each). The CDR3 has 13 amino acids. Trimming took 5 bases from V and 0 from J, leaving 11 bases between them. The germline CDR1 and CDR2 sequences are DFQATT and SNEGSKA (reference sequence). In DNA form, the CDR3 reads TGCAGTGCTGTGGGGGGCTACTCCTACGAGCAGTACTTC. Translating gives CSAVGGYSYEQYF.

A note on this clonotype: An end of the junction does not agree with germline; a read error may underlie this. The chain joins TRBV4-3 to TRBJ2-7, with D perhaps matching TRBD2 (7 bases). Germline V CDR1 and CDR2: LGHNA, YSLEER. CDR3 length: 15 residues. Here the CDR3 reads CASSLGLVGAYEQCF. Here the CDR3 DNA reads TGCGCCAGCAGCCTTGGACTAGTGGGGGCCTACGAGCAGTGCTTC.

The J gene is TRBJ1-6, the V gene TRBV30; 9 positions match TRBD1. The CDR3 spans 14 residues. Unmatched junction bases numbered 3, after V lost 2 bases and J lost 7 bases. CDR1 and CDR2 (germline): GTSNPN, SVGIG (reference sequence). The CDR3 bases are TGTGCCTGGAGTTTCGGGACAGGGAATTCACCCCTCCACTTT. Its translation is CAWSFGTGNSPLHF.

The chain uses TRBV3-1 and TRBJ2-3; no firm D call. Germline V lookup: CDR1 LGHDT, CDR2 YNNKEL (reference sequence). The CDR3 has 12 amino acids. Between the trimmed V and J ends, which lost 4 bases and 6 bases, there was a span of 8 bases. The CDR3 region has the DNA TGTGCCAGCAGCCCGAGGTGGGATACGCAGTATTTT. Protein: CASSPRWDTQYF.

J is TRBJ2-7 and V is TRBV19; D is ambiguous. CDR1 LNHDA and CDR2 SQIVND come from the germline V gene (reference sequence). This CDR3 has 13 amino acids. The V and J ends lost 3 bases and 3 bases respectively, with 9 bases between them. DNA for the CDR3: TGTGCCAGTAGTATCCAGCTTAACTACGAGCAGTACTTC. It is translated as CASSIQLNYEQYF. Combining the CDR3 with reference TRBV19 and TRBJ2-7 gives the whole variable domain DGGITQSPKYLFRKEGQNVTLSCEQNLNHDAMYWYRQDPGQGLRLIYYSQIVNDFQKGDIAEGYSVSREKKESFPLTVTSAQKNPTAFYLCASSIQLNYEQYFGPGTRLTVT.

CDR3 loop: CASTLDPRTSTEAFF. In DNA, the CDR3 is TGTGCCAGCACGTTAGATCCCAGGACCTCCACTGAAGCTTTCTTT. The V call is TRBV6-2 or TRBV6-3, the J call TRBJ1-1, with D hard to call. The germline gives CDR1 MNHEY, CDR2 SVGEGT. Trimming left V 7 bases short and J 4 bases short, with 19 bases between. This CDR3 is built from 15 residues.